This TCR beta chain was retrieved from a study of T-cell memory formation after mild COVID-19. Trimming took 0 bases from V and 0 from J; bases not matched to a gene: 8. The CDR3 contains 18 residues. From the 5' RACE reads, TCRdb called clonotypes with MiXCR, one entry per CDR3 protein. The sample has approximately 410,000 distinct CDR3 sequences, roughly a quarter seen once. The chain has TRBV12-3 or TRBV12-4 and TRBJ2-3; 8 bases align to TRBD2. The TCR comes from an adult woman who had mild COVID-19 (a few samples of this study predate the infection). Cell type and time point are not known. The sequencing sample was made of PBMCs or a T cell subset sorted from them (not recorded which). CDR3 nucleotides: TGTGCCAGCAGTTTAGCGCTAACAGCGGGGGTTAGCACAGATACGCAGTATTTT. Translated: CASSLALTAGVSTDTQYF.